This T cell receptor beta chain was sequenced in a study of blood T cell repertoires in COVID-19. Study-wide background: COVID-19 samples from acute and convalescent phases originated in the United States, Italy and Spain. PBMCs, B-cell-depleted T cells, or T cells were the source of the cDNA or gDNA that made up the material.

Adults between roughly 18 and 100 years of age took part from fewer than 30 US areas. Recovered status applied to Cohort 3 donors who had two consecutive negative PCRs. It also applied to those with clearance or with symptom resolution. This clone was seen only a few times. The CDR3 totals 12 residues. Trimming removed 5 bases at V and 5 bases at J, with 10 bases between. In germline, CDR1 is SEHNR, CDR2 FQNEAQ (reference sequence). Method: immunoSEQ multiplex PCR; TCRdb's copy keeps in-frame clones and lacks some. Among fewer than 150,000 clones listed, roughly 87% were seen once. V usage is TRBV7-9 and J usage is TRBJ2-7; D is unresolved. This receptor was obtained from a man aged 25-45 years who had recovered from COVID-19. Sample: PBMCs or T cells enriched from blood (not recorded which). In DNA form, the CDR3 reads TGTGCCAGCAGCCCCCAGAGGAACGAGCAGTACTTC. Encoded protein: CASSPQRNEQYF.